This T cell receptor beta chain was identified in a study of graft-versus-host responses after intestinal transplantation. In the study overall: Anti-thymocyte globulin induction preceded roughly 3 years of tacrolimus and steroid maintenance in all recipients.

The assay was immunoSEQ multiplex PCR, and TCRdb's table has in-frame clones only and misses some. The sample lists 70,000 to 80,000 clones; 80% to 95% were seen once. Comments on this clone: Antigen specificity is unknown.

The CDR3 runs to 14 residues. Germline lookup yields CDR1 LNHDA and CDR2 SQIVND (reference sequence). V lost 1 base to trimming and J lost 4 bases, with 10 bases between them. Source: unstimulated CD8+ T cells sorted from spleen or lymph node cells, taken before intestinal transplant. This clonotype originated in a human donor who received an intestinal transplant. The chain combines TRBV19 with TRBJ1-1; weak D call: TRBD1 (5 bases). The CDR3 nucleotides are TGTGCCAGTAGTATAGGCCAGGGATTCACTGAAGCTTTCTTT. Its protein is CASSIGQGFTEAFF.